One TCR beta chain is described in this entry. No antigen is known for it. A much more abundant neighbour one base away suggests this may be a read error. This entry belongs to a study of blood T cells in healthy people across ages. Regarding the study as a whole: It was held that diversity estimates obtained from one million T cells represented underestimates. Higher diversity, along with more naive CD4+ cells, distinguished long-lived donors from aged donors.

The length of the CDR3 is 14 residues. Sample-barcoded 5' priming and a J-beta primer mix drove a second PCR of 7 to 11 cycles. TCRdb re-called the 5' RACE reads with MiXCR, one entry per CDR3 protein. The profile shows hundreds of thousands of distinct CDR3 sequences, roughly half of them singletons. The TCR originated in a woman aged 80 or over in good health. The gene calls are TRBV12-3 or TRBV12-4 and TRBJ2-5; D is undetermined. Sequencing was done on a sample of blood. CDR3 coding DNA: TGTGCCAGCAGGACGGCGCATGGGCAAGAGACCCGGTACTTC. Translating gives CASRTAHGQETRYF.